The rows below give T cell receptor beta chains drawn from one sample of a study of T cell repertoires in aging, cancer and after chemotherapy. TCRdb reanalysed the multiplex PCR reads using MiXCR and keeps one entry per CDR3 protein. Of around 10,000 distinct CDR3 sequences listed, 38% are singletons. Source material: blood. The source is a human donor in good health. CDR3s include the opening cysteine and the closing phenylalanine or tryptophan. A D gene is named only where the DNA matches it firmly. Part of the rows lack a size; the others show once, few, many or a class for expanded clones.

V,J,length,D,size,CDR3,DNA
TRBV18,TRBJ2-7,12,.,few,CASSPTAGEQYF,TGTGCCAGCTCACCAACCGCGGGGGAGCAGTACTTC
TRBV5-4,TRBJ1-5,14,TRBD1,few,CASSRQGTGQPQHF,TGTGCCAGCAGCCGACAGGGGACCGGTCAGCCCCAGCATTTT
TRBV6-1,TRBJ1-4,14,TRBD1,.,CASTGTGAREKLFF,TGTGCCAGCACCGGGACAGGGGCGAGGGAAAAACTGTTTTTT
TRBV19,TRBJ1-5,15,.,few,CASMKGPGSNQPQHF,TGTGCCAGTATGAAGGGGCCAGGGAGCAATCAGCCCCAGCATTTT
TRBV12-3/TRBV12-4,TRBJ2-1,15,.,.,CASSSGRTAYNEQFF,TGTGCCAGCAGTTCTGGGCGGACAGCCTACAATGAGCAGTTCTTC
TRBV29-1,TRBJ2-5,14,.,medium-sized,CSVERPDGEMAQYF,TGCAGCGTTGAGAGGCCCGATGGAGAGATGGCCCAGTACTTC
TRBV12-3/TRBV12-4,TRBJ2-7,13,TRBD1,few,CASSTGAASEQYF,TGTGCCAGCAGTACAGGGGCGGCTAGCGAGCAGTACTTC
TRBV6-5,TRBJ1-3,13,.,.,CASIGHSGNTIYF,TGTGCCAGCATTGGGCACTCTGGAAACACCATATATTTT
TRBV7-6,TRBJ2-2,14,.,few,CASSLARNTGELFF,TGTGCCAGCAGCTTAGCCAGGAACACCGGGGAGCTGTTTTTT
TRBV6-2/TRBV6-3,TRBJ2-7,11,.,few,CASSLGREQYF,TGTGCCAGCAGTCTTGGACGGGAGCAGTACTTC
TRBV11-1,TRBJ2-5,15,.,few,CASSPKDSFQETQYF,TGTGCCAGCAGCCCCAAAGACAGTTTCCAAGAGACCCAGTACTTC
TRBV6-6,TRBJ1-1,13,.,few,CASSPRGDTEAFF,TGTGCCAGCAGCCCTAGGGGGGACACTGAAGCTTTCTTT
TRBV28,TRBJ2-3,15,.,.,CASSPGTLSTDTQYF,TGTGCCAGCAGCCCAGGGACATTGAGCACAGATACGCAGTATTTT
TRBV6-5,TRBJ2-7,15,TRBD2,.,CASSYSNSGTYEQYF,TGTGCCAGCAGTTACTCGAATAGCGGGACCTACGAGCAGTACTTC
TRBV18,TRBJ1-5,14,TRBD1,.,CASTDRGGNQPQHF,TGTGCCAGCACGGACAGGGGAGGCAATCAGCCCCAGCATTTT
TRBV11-1,TRBJ2-3,17,.,medium-sized,CASSSYTSPGGTDTQYF,TGTGCCAGCAGCTCCTACACTAGTCCTGGGGGCACAGATACGCAGTATTTT
TRBV29-1,TRBJ1-2,12,.,.,CSTLRQQGGYTF,TGCAGCACACTCCGACAGCAGGGAGGCTACACCTTC
TRBV19,TRBJ2-7,14,TRBD1,.,CASRPGQGVYEQYF,TGTGCCAGTAGACCGGGACAGGGGGTGTACGAGCAGTACTTC
TRBV7-2,TRBJ2-2,16,TRBD2,.,CASSFPGGVNTGELFF,TGTGCCAGCAGTTTTCCCGGGGGGGTGAACACCGGGGAGCTGTTTTTT
TRBV19,TRBJ2-2,14,TRBD2,few,CASSRAGNPRELFF,TGTGCCAGTAGTAGAGCGGGGAACCCGCGGGAGCTGTTTTTT
TRBV6-5,TRBJ2-7,15,TRBD1,few,CASSLDRSSSYEQYF,TGTGCCAGCAGTCTGGACAGGTCAAGCTCCTACGAGCAGTACTTC
TRBV6-5,TRBJ1-4,17,.,.,CASSYSMTFATYEKLFF,TGTGCCAGCAGTTACTCGATGACGTTTGCAACTTATGAAAAACTGTTTTTT
TRBV5-1,TRBJ2-7,12,.,.,CASSLDTREQYF,TGCGCCAGCAGCTTGGATACGCGCGAGCAGTACTTC
TRBV10-3,TRBJ2-1,15,TRBD1,few,CAISPGQGRDNEQFF,TGTGCCATCAGTCCCGGACAGGGGAGGGACAATGAGCAGTTCTTC